This T cell receptor (beta chain) was recovered during a study of radiotherapy plus CTLA-4 blockade in lung cancer (dated by TCRdb to 2016 to 2019). For the study in its entirety: Objective responses were observed in 18% of enrolled patients, and disease control was achieved in about 32%.

What the work shows at the level of the full study, not this receptor alone: TCR clones derived from tumors expanded in peripheral blood after treatment with radiotherapy and ipilimumab. Early dynamic changes in blood T cell clones, together with increased serum interferon-beta after radiation, were reported as the strongest predictors of response.

The library was made by the immunoSEQ multiplex PCR assay. Not all clones reach the TCRdb copy of this immuneACCESS table, which keeps in-frame sequences only. Checked studies attribute under half of the gap to unresolved V genes and leave the rest unexplained. The sample profile shows about 45,000 clones; around 77% of them were found once. The ten largest make up around 7.7% of the sample. At the junction V is shortened by 5 bases and J by 3 bases, with 10 bases in between. The CDR3 sequence holds 13 residues, the cysteine and phenylalanine included. Only CDR3 DNA is held: 39 bases, read in frame from base 1. Sequences SGHVS (CDR1) and FNYEAQ (CDR2) are obtained from the germline V gene. The study evaluated CTLA-4 blockade (ipilimumab) given together with focal radiation therapy in patients who had chemo-refractory metastatic non-small-cell lung cancer. On this clone: Which antigen it targets is not known. Base-call qualities are not available, and no considerably larger clone is one nucleotide away.

The chain is made from TRBV7-6 and TRBJ1-2; the D gene remains uncertain. The sequencing used peripheral blood, collected from a patient treated with radiotherapy plus ipilimumab. The receptor was derived from a human donor with non-small cell lung cancer who had stable disease on radiotherapy plus ipilimumab. This receptor has the CDR3 CASSVDGHYGYTF. DNA sequence: TGTGCCAGCAGCGTAGACGGGCACTATGGCTACACCTTC.